The TCR beta chain described here comes from a study of T cell responses to AZD1222 COVID-19 vaccine. The repertoire was sequenced with immunoSEQ multiplex PCR; TCRdb's copy has only in-frame clones and lacks some. The sample includes approximately 80,000 clones, around nine tenths of them seen just once. Trimming removed 6 bases from V and 0 bases from J, with 6 bases in between. Germline values: CDR1 SGHVS, CDR2 FNYEAQ. The CDR3 consists of 13 residues. Second-dose intervals of approximately 4 or approximately 12 weeks were pooled. This clone was recorded only once. Its matching antigen is unknown. Study-level points and caveats: Variant regions that are unmutated are reportedly the target of nearly half of spike-specific TCRs. Distributed over spike, vaccine-associated CD4 TCRs predominated at 160-218 and 743-854. Clonal diversity was possibly underestimated, and white British individuals and females predominated among donors.

This TCR was recovered from an adult who received the AZD1222 COVID-19 vaccine. J is TRBJ1-5 and V is TRBV7-6; D gene ambiguous. This specimen was peripheral blood, taken 28 days after the second AZD1222 dose. Here the CDR3 DNA reads TGTGCCAGCAGAGAGAATAGCAATCAGCCCCAGCATTTT. Translating it yields CASRENSNQPQHF. Full variable domain (remainder filled in from reference TRBV7-6 and TRBJ1-5): GAGVSQSPRYKVTKRGQDVALRCDPISGHVSLYWYRQALGQGPEFLTYFNYEAQQDKSGLPNDRFSAERPEGSISTLTIQRTEQRDSAMYRCASRENSNQPQHFGDGTRLSIL.